This T cell receptor (beta chain) was retrieved from a study of CD8 T cells in ankylosing spondylitis (dated by TCRdb to about 2017). With respect to the entire study: The study profiled T cell receptor beta repertoires in healthy donors and ankylosing spondylitis patients to find disease-linked TCR variants. Samples of peripheral blood were taken, and for ankylosing spondylitis patients, synovial fluid was collected as well. The whole study cohort included 95 to 130 healthy donors and 20 to 30 ankylosing spondylitis patients.

Sequencing instrument: Illumina HiSeq 2500. Quantitative 5'-RACE with molecular barcodes was used to prepare TCR beta libraries. Per the original workflow: A new computational method, built on a probabilistic model of VDJ rearrangement, was used to identify disease-linked TCR variants. TCRdb reworked the public reads: Q25 trimming with fastp, MiXCR clone assembly, productive beta chains retained. Duplicate CDR3 protein sequences are folded into a single record with the most common DNA and genes. The V and J calls, along with clone size, are taken from TCRdb and not from the paper's own processing. The sample contains about 360,000 distinct CDR3 sequences, roughly 15% of them found a single time. The top ten constitute approximately 0.99% of the sample. This clonotype was seen a handful of times. The antigen this receptor binds is unknown. The record has no base qualities; no much larger clone is one base away.

Study-wide findings and limitations: A TCR beta motif of eight highly homologous amino acid variants appeared characteristic of blood from ankylosing spondylitis patients. Some of the motif variants had been reported before in the synovial fluid and blood of reactive arthritis patients, a finding that suggests common disease-initiation mechanisms. Significant enrichment of the disease-linked clones was reported in matched synovial fluid samples from ankylosing spondylitis patients. In peripheral blood, the disease-linked clones were found at relatively low frequencies and had a CD8+ phenotype.

Taken from cysteine to phenylalanine, the CDR3 has 16 residues. Only the CDR3 portion is preserved as DNA: 48 bases, with reading frame beginning at the first base. Trimming takes 3 bases from V and 0 bases from J, and the germline ends sit 12 bases apart. The chain is assembled from TRBV12-3 or TRBV12-4 and TRBJ2-1, with no reliable assignment of the D segment. The receptor was derived from a male donor with ankylosing spondylitis or in good health (not recorded which). Source material: blood, either unsorted or a sorted T cell fraction (not recorded which). Read as DNA, the sequence is TGTGCCAGCAGTTTGTCTGGACGGAGCTCCTACAATGAGCAGTTCTTC. It encodes CASSLSGRSSYNEQFF.